This TCR beta chain was recorded in a study of blood T cells in healthy people across ages. The CDR3 is 17 amino acids. CDR1 and CDR2 from the germline V gene are MGHRA and YSYEKL. The ends were cut back, 3 bases at V and 3 bases at J, with 18 bases in the middle. The use of a sample-barcoded 5' primer and a J-beta primer mix characterized a second PCR of roughly 6 to 11 cycles. TCRdb recomputed calls from the 5' RACE reads with MiXCR, one row per CDR3 protein. The table includes some 890,000 distinct CDR3 sequences, about 27% detected once. These same records also appear under a second study, on T cells of mothers and their children.

The sample was blood. This receptor was identified in a woman in her 40s in good health. The chain uses TRBV4-1 and TRBJ2-4; D gene uncertain. The CDR3 coding sequence is TGCGCCAGCAGCCAGGTTGGCATGGGGTTTGTCAAAAACATTCAGTACTTC. It yields the protein CASSQVGMGFVKNIQYF.